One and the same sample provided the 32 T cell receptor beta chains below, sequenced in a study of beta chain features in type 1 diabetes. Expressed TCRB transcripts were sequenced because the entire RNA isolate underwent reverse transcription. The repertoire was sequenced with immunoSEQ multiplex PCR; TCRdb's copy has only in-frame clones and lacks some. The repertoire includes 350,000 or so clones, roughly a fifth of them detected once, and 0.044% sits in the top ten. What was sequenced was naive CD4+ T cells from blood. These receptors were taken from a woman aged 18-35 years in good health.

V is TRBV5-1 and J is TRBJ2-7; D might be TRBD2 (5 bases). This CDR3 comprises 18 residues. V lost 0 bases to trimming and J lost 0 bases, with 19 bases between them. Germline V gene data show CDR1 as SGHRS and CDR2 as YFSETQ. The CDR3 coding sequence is TGCGCCAGCAGCTTGGGAGTGATGGCGCAGCGGCTCTCCTACGAGCAGTACTTC. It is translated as CASSLGVMAQRLSYEQYF.

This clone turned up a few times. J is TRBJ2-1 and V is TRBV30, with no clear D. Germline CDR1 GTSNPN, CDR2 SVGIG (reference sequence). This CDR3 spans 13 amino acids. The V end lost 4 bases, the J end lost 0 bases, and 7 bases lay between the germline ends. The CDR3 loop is CAWTASSYNEQFF. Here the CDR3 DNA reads TGTGCCTGGACTGCTAGCTCCTACAATGAGCAGTTCTTC.

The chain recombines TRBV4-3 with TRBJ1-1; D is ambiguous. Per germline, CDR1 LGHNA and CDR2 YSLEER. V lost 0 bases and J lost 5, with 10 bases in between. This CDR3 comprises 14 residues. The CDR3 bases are TGCGCCAGCAGCCAAGATGCGCGAAAGACTGAAGCTTTCTTT. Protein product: CASSQDARKTEAFF.

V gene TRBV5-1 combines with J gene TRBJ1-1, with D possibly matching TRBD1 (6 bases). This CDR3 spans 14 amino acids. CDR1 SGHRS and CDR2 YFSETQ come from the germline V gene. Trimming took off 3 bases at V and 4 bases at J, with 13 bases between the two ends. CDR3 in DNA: TGCGCCAGCAGCTGGACAGCTTTGGGCACTGAAGCTTTCTTT. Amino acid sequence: CASSWTALGTEAFF.

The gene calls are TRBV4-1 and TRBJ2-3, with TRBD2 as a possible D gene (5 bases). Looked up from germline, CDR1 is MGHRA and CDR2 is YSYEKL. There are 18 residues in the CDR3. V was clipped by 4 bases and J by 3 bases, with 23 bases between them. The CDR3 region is CASSRASYLDRTTDTQYF. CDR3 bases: TGCGCCAGCAGCCGTGCTAGCTATCTGGATCGGACGACAGATACGCAGTATTTT.

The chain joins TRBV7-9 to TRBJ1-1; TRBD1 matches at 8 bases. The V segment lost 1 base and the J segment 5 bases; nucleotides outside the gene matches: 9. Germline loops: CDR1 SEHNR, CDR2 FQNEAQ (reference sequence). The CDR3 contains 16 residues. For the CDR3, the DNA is TGTGCCAGCAGCTTAGGTGCAGGGGGCGATCCAACTGAAGCTTTCTTT. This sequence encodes CASSLGAGGDPTEAFF. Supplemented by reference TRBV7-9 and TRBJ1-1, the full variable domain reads DTGVSQNPRHKITKRGQNVTFRCDPISEHNRLYWYRQTLGQGPEFLTYFQNEAQLEKSRLLSDRFSAERPKGSFSTLEIQRTEQGDSAMYLCASSLGAGGDPTEAFFGQGTRLTVV.

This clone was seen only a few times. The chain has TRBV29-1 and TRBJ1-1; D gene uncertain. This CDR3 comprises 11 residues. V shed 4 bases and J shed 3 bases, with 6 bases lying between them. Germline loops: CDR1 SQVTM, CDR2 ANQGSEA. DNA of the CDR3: TGCAGCGTTGCCCCAGACACTGAAGCTTTCTTT. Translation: CSVAPDTEAFF.

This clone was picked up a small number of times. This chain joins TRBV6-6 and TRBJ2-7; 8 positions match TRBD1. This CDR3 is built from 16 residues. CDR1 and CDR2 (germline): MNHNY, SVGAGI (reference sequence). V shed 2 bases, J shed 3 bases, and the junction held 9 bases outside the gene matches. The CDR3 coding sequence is TGTGCCAGCAGTTACCCCCCCGGACAGGGCGGCTACGAGCAGTACTTC. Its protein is CASSYPPGQGGYEQYF.

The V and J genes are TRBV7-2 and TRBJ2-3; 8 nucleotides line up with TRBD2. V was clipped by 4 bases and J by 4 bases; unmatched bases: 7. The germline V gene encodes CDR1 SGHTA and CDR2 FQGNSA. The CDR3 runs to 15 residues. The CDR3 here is CASSYGGAESDTQYF. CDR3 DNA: TGTGCCAGCAGCTACGGGGGGGCCGAATCAGATACGCAGTATTTT. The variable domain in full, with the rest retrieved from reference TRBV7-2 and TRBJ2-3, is GAGVSQSPSNKVTEKGKDVELRCDPISGHTALYWYRQSLGQGLEFLIYFQGNSAPDKSGLPSDRFSAERTGGSVSTLTIQRTQQEDSAVYLCASSYGGAESDTQYFGPGTRLTVL.

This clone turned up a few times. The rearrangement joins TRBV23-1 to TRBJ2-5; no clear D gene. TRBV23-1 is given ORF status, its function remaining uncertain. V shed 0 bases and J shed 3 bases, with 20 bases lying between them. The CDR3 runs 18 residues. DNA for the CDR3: TGCGCCAGCAGTCAATCTACCGCAAGTGGTTTTCGGGAAGAGACCCAGTACTTC. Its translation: CASSQSTASGFREETQYF.

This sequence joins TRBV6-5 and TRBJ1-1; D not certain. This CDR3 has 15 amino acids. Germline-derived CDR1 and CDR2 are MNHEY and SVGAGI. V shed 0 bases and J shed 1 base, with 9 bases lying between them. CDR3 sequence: CASSYSTPRNTEAFF. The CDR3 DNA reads TGTGCCAGCAGTTACTCGACTCCTCGGAACACTGAAGCTTTCTTT.

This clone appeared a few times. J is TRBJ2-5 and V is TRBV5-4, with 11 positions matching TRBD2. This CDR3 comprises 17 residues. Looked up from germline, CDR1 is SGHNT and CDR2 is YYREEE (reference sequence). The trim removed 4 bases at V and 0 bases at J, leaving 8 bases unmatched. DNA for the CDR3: TGTGCCAGCAGCCCCGGGACTAGCGGATGGTACCAAGAGACCCAGTACTTC. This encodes CASSPGTSGWYQETQYF.

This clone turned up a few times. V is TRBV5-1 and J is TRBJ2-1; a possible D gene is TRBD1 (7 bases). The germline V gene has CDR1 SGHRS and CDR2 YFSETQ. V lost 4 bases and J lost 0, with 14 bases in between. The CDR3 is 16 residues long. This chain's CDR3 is CASSQGGVSSYNEQFF. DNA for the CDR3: TGCGCCAGCAGCCAGGGGGGCGTGAGCTCCTACAATGAGCAGTTCTTC.

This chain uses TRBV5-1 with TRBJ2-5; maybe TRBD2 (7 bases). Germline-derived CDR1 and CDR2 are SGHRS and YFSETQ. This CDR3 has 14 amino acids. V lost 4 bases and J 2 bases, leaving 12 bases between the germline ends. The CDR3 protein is CASSPGGGQETQYF. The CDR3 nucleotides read TGCGCCAGCAGCCCGGGGGGCGGACAAGAGACCCAGTACTTC.

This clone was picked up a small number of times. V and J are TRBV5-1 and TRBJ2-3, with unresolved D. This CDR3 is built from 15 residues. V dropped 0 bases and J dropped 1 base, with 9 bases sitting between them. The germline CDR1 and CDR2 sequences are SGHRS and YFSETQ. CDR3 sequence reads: CASSLEVSGTDTQYF. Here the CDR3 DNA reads TGCGCCAGCAGCTTGGAAGTGAGCGGCACAGATACGCAGTATTTT. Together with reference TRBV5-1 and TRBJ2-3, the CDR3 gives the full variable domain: KAGVTQTPRYLIKTRGQQVTLSCSPISGHRSVSWYQQTPGQGLQFLFEYFSETQRNKGNFPGRFSGRQFSNSRSEMNVSTLELGDSALYLCASSLEVSGTDTQYFGPGTRLTVL.

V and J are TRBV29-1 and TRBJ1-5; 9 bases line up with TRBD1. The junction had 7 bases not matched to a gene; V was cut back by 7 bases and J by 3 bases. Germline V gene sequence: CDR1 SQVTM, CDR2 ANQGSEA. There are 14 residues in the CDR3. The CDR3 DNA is TGCAGCGCCCGACAGGGGGATGTCAATCAGCCCCAGCATTTT. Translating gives CSARQGDVNQPQHF.

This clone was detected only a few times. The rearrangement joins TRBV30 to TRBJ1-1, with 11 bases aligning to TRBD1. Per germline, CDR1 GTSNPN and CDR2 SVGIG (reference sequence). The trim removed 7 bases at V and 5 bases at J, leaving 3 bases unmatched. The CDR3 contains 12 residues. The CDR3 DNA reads TGTGCCTCGGGACAGGGGGTGACTGAAGCTTTCTTT. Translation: CASGQGVTEAFF.

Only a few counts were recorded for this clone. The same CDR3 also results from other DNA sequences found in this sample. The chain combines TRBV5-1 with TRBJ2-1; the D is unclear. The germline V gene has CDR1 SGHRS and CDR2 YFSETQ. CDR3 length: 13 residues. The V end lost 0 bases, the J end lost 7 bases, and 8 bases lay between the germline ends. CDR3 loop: CASSLAPGNEQFF. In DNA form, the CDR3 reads TGCGCCAGCAGCTTGGCCCCGGGTAATGAGCAGTTCTTC. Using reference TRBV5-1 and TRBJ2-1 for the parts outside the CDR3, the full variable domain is KAGVTQTPRYLIKTRGQQVTLSCSPISGHRSVSWYQQTPGQGLQFLFEYFSETQRNKGNFPGRFSGRQFSNSRSEMNVSTLELGDSALYLCASSLAPGNEQFFGPGTRLTVL.

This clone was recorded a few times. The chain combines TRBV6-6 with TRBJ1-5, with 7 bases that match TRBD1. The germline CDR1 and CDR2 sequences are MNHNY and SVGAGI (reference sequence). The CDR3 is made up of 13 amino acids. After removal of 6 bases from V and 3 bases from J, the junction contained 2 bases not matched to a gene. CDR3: CASSDRANQPQHF. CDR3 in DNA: TGTGCCAGCAGCGACAGGGCCAATCAGCCCCAGCATTTT.

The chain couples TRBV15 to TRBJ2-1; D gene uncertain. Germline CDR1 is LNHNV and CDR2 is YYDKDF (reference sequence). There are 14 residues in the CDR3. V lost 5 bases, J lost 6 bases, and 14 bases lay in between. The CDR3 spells CATSLPMAPNEQFF. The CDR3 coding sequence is TGTGCCACCAGCCTCCCCATGGCTCCCAATGAGCAGTTCTTC. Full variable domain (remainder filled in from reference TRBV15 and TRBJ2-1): DAMVIQNPRYQVTQFGKPVTLSCSQTLNHNVMYWYQQKSSQAPKLLFHYYDKDFNNEADTPDNFQSRRPNTSFCFLDIRSPGLGDTAMYLCATSLPMAPNEQFFGPGTRLTVL.

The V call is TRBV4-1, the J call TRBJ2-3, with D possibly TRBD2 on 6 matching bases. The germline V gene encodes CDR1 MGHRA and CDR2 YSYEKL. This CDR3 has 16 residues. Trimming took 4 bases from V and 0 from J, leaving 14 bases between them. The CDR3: CASSPLPGVSTDTQYF. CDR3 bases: TGCGCCAGCAGCCCCCTCCCGGGGGTGAGCACAGATACGCAGTATTTT.

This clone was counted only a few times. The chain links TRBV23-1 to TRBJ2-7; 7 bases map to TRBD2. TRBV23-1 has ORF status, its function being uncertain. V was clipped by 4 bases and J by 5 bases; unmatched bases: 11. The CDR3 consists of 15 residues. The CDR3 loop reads CASSPPGLGRDEQYF. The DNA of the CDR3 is TGCGCCAGCAGTCCCCCCGGACTAGGAAGAGACGAGCAGTACTTC.

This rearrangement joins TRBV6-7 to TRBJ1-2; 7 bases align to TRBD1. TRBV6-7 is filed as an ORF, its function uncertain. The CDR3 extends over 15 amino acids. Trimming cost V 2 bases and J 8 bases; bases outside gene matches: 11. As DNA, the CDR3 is TGTGCCAGCAGTTACACGGGACAGAATCGAATGGGCTACACCTTC. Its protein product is CASSYTGQNRMGYTF.

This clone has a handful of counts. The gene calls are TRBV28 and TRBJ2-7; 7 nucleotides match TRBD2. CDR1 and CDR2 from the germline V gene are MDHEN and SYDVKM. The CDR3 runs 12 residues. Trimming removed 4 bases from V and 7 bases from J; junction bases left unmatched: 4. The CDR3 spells CASSSPSGEQYF. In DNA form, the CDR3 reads TGTGCCAGCAGTTCCCCTAGCGGTGAGCAGTACTTC.

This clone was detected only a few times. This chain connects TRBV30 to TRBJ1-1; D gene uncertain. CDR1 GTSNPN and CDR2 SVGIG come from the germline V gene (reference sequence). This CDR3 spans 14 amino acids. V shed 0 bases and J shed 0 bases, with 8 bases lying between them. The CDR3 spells CAWSVRVVNTEAFF. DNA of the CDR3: TGTGCCTGGAGTGTCCGGGTCGTGAACACTGAAGCTTTCTTT.

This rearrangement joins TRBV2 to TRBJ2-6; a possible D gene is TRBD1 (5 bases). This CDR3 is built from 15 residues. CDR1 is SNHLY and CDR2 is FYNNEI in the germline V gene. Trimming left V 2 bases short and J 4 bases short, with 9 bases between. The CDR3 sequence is CASSEQGPGANVLTF. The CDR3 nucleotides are TGTGCCAGCAGTGAACAGGGTCCCGGGGCCAACGTCCTGACTTTC.

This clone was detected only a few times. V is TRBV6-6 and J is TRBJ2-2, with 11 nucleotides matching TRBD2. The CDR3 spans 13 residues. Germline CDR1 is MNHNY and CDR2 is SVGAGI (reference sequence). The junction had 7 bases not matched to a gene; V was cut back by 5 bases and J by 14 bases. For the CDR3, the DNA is TGTGCCAGCAGTGTAGCGGGAGGGCTGGGACTGTTTTTT. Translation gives CASSVAGGLGLFF.

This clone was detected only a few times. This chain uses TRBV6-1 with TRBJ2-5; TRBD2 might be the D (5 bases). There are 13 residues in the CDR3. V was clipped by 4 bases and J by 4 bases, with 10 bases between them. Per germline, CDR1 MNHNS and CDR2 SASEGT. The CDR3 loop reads CASSARVRETQYF. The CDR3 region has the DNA TGTGCCAGCAGTGCGAGGGTGAGAGAGACCCAGTACTTC.

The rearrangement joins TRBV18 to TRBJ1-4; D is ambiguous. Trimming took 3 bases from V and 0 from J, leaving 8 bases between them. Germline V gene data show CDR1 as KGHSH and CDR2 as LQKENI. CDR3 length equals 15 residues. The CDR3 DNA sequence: TGTGCCAGCTCACCGCGGGATGCAACTAATGAAAAACTGTTTTTT. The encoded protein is CASSPRDATNEKLFF.

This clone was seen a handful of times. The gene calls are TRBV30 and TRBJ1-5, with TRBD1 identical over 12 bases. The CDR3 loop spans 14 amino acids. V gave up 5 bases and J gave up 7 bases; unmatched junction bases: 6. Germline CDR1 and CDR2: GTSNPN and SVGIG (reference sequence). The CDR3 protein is CAWGDRGLRQPQHF. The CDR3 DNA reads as TGTGCCTGGGGGGACAGGGGGCTTCGGCAGCCCCAGCATTTT.

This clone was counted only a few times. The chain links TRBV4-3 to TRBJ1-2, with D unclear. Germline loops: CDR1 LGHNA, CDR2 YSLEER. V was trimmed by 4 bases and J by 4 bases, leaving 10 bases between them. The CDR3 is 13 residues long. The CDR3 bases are TGCGCCAGCAGCCGTGAGGCCATCTATGGCTACACCTTC. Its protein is CASSREAIYGYTF.

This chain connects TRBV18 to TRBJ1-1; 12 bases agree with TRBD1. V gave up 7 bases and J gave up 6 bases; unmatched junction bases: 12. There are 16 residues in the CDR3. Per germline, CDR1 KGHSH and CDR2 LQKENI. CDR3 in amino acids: CASLTGTGGVRAEAFF. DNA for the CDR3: TGTGCCAGCTTAACCGGGACAGGGGGCGTGAGGGCTGAAGCTTTCTTT.